The rows below give T cell receptor beta chains drawn from one sample of a study of T cell repertoires in cytomegalovirus infection. The antigens for these receptors are not known. TCRdb passed the reads through MiXCR, listing each CDR3 protein once. The profile shows about 400,000 distinct CDR3 sequences, roughly 36% of them singletons. Material: cultured PBMCs, obtained from culture after CMV antigen stimulation. The source of these receptors is a human donor in good health (CMV status not recorded). Some clones in this sample may be carry-over from other donors' samples. The CDR3 runs from the conserved cysteine through the conserved F or W. A clone size is listed for some rows: how often the clone was seen (once, few, many), or a class if it is expanded.

.,TRBV7-9,TRBJ2-2,CASSQSFFSGELFF
few,TRBV7-2,TRBJ2-1,CASSLGQSSGRANEQFF
.,TRBV19,TRBJ2-1,CASSILAGGINEQFF
.,TRBV7-2,TRBJ2-3,CASSRDGDSNTQYF
.,TRBV6-1,TRBJ2-7,CASSESRTVYSYEQYF
many,TRBV9,TRBJ2-3,CASSVGGSEPTDTQYF
many,TRBV28,TRBJ1-5,CASITQGYSNQPQHF
few,TRBV7-9,TRBJ2-7,CASSFGTSSYEQYF
.,TRBV6-5,TRBJ2-1,CASRPLGGRHNEQFF
.,TRBV5-1,TRBJ2-7,CASSLEGEQYF
few,TRBV7-2,TRBJ2-1,CASSLRGNSEQFF
.,TRBV6-2/TRBV6-3,TRBJ2-5,CASRNGTSRETQYF
.,TRBV6-2/TRBV6-3,TRBJ2-1,CASSYSLRGRAKMHEQFF
few,TRBV7-9,TRBJ1-4,CASSPFGGQSNEKLFF
.,TRBV7-2,TRBJ2-1,CASSSGLAGKGEQFF
.,TRBV12-3/TRBV12-4,TRBJ1-5,CASSFTRPPGQPQHF
few,TRBV5-3,TRBJ2-7,CASSPAGFYEQYF
.,TRBV7-2,TRBJ2-1,CASSLRTGLASSYNEQFF
once,TRBV6-2/TRBV6-3,TRBJ2-1,CASSNPGPINEQFF
.,TRBV29-1,TRBJ2-7,CSVGRTGLTYEQYF
many,TRBV28,TRBJ1-2,CASSLTTGGNFGYTF
.,TRBV5-1,TRBJ1-2,CASSLDGQSLYGYTF
few,TRBV19,TRBJ2-6,CASSKLSGANVLTF
few,TRBV6-4,TRBJ2-1,CASSEVEWGEQFF
.,TRBV18,TRBJ1-6,CASSPGQGFNSPLHF
few,TRBV7-8,TRBJ2-1,CASSLVGLAGMNEQFF
few,TRBV7-8,TRBJ2-2,CASSLSALGTGELFF
few,TRBV24-1,TRBJ1-1,CATSAPGTGGPEAFF
few,TRBV15,TRBJ1-4,CATSGNPDRRGEKLFF
few,TRBV2,TRBJ2-3,CASSLRQGNTDTQYF
.,TRBV20-1,TRBJ2-7,CSARLAIVAGISYEQYF
few,TRBV7-2,TRBJ2-5,CASSLDVGIETQYF
few,TRBV6-1,TRBJ1-2,CASSRGQGAGGYTF
few,TRBV7-6,TRBJ1-6,CASSLTNRPSSYNSPLHF
.,TRBV24-1,TRBJ2-3,CATSNRGKTDTQYF
.,TRBV2,TRBJ2-5,CASSRLAGGVGETQYF
.,TRBV7-6,TRBJ2-6,CASSLGGGAGANVLTF
.,TRBV12-3/TRBV12-4,TRBJ1-1,CASSLTGAGETEAFF
many,TRBV30,TRBJ2-1,CAWSGQGKGSYNEQFF